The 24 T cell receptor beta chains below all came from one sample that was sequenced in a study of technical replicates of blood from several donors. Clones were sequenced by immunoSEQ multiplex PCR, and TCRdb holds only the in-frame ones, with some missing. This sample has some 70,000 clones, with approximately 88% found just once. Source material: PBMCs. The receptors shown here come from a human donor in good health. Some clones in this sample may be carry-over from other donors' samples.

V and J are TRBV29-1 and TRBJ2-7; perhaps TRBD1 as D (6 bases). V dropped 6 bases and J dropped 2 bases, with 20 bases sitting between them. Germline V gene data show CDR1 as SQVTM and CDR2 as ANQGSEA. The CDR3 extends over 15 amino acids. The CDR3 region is CSVLGRDTKPYEQYF. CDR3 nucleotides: TGCAGCGTCTTGGGCCGGGACACCAAACCCTACGAGCAGTACTTC.

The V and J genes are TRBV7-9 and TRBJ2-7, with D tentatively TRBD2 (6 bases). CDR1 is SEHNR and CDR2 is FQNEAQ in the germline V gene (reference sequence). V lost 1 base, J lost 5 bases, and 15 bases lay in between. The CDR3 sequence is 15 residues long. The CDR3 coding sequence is TGTGCCAGCAGCTTAGATCGGGGACTTATTGACGAGCAGTACTTC. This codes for CASSLDRGLIDEQYF.

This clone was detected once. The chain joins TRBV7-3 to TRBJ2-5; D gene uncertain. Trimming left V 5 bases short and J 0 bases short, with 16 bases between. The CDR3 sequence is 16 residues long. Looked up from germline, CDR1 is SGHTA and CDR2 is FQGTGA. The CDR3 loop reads CASSLRCVQNQETQYF. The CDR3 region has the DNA TGTGCCAGCAGCCTAAGGTGCGTACAGAACCAAGAGACCCAGTACTTC.

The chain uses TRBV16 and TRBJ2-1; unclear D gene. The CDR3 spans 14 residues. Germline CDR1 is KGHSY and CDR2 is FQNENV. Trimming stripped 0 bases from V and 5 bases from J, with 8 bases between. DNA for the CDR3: TGTGCCAGCAGCCAATCTCGACACCACAATGAGCAGTTCTTC. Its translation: CASSQSRHHNEQFF.

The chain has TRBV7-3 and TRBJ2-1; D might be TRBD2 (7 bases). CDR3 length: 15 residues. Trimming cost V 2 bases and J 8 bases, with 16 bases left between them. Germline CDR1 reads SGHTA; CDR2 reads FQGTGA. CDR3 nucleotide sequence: TGTGCCAGCAGCTTAGGGGGGGGCCCCGGGGATGAGCAGTTCTTC. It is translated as CASSLGGGPGDEQFF. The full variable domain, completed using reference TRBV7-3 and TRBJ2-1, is GAGVSQTPSNKVTEKGKYVELRCDPISGHTALYWYRQSLGQGPEFLIYFQGTGAADDSGLPNDRFFAVRPEGSVSTLKIQRTERGDSAVYLCASSLGGGPGDEQFFGPGTRLTVL.

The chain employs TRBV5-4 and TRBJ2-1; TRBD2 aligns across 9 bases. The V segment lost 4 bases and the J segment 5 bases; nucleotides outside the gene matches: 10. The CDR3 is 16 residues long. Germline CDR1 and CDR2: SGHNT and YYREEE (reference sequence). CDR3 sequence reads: CASSPMIAGAHNEQFF. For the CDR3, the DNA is TGTGCCAGCAGCCCAATGATAGCGGGGGCCCACAATGAGCAGTTCTTC.

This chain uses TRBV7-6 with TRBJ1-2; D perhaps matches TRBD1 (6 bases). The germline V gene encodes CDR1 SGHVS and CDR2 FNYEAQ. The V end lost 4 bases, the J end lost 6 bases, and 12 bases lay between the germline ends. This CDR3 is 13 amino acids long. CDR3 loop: CASSSGEGDGYTF. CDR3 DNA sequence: TGTGCCAGCAGCTCAGGGGAGGGGGATGGCTACACCTTC.

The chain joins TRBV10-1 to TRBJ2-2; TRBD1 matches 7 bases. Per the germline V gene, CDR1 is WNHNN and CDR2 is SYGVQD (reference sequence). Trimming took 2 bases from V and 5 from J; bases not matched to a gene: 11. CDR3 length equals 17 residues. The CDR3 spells CASSEKSRTGATGELFF. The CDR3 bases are TGCGCCAGCAGTGAGAAGTCCCGGACAGGAGCAACCGGGGAGCTGTTTTTT.

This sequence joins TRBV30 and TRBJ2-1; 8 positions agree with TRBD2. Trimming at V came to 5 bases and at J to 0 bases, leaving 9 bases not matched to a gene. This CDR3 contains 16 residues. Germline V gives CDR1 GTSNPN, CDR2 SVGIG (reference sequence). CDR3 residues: CAWRRIAGSSYNEQFF. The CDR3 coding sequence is TGTGCCTGGCGGAGAATAGCGGGGAGCTCCTACAATGAGCAGTTCTTC. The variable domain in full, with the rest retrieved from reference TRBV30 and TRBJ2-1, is SQTIHQWPATLVQPVGSPLSLECTVEGTSNPNLYWYRQAAGRGLQLLFYSVGIGQISSEVPQNLSASRPQDRQFILSSKKLLLSDSGFYLCAWRRIAGSSYNEQFFGPGTRLTVL.

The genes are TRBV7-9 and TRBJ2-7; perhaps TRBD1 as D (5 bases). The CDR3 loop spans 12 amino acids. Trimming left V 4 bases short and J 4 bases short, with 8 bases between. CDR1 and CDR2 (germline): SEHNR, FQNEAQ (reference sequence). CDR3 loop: CASSSQGYEQYF. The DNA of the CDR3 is TGTGCCAGCAGCTCCCAGGGTTACGAGCAGTACTTC.

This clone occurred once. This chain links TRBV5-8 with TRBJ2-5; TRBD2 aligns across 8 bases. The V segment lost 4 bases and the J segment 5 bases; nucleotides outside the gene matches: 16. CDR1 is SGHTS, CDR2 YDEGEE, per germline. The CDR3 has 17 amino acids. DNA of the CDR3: TGTGCCAGCAGCCACACGGGAAGACTAGCGTATGTGGAGACCCAGTACTTC. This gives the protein CASSHTGRLAYVETQYF.

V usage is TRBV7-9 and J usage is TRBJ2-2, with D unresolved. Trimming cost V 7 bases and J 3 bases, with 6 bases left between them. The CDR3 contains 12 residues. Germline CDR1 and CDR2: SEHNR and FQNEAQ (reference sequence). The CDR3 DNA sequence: TGTGCCAGCACCTCTGACACCGGGGAGCTGTTTTTT. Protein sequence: CASTSDTGELFF.

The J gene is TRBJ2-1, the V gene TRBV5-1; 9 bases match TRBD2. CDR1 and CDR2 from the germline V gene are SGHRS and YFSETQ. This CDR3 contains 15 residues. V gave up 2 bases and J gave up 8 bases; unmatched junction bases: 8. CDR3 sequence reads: CASSLAGGGGHEQFF. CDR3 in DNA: TGCGCCAGCAGCTTAGCGGGAGGCGGAGGGCATGAGCAGTTCTTC.

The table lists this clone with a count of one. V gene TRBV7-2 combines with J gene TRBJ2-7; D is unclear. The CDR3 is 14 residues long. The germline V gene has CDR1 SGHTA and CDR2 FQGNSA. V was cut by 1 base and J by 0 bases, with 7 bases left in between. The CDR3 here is CASSLGESSYEQYF. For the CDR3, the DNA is TGTGCCAGCAGCTTAGGCGAGAGCTCCTACGAGCAGTACTTC.

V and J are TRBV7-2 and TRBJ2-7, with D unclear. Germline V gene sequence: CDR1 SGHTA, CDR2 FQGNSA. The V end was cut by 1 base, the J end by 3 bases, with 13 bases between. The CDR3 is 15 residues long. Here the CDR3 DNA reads TGTGCCAGCAGCTTAGGCAAAGCTCGATTCTACGAGCAGTACTTC. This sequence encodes CASSLGKARFYEQYF.

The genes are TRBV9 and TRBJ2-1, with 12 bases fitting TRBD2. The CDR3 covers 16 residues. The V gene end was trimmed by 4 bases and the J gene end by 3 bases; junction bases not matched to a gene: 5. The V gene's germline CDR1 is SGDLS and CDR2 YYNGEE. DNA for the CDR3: TGTGCCAGCAGCTCACTAGCGGGGGGACACTACAATGAGCAGTTCTTC. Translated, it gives CASSSLAGGHYNEQFF. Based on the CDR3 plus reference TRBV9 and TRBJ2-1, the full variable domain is DSGVTQTPKHLITATGQRVTLRCSPRSGDLSVYWYQQSLDQGLQFLIQYYNGEERAKGNILERFSAQQFPDLHSELNLSSLELGDSALYFCASSSLAGGHYNEQFFGPGTRLTVL.

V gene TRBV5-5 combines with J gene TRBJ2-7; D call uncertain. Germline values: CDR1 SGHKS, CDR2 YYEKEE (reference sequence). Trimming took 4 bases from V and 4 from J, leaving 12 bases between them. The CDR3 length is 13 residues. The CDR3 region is CASSATPRYEQYF. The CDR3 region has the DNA TGTGCCAGCAGCGCCACCCCTAGATACGAGCAGTACTTC.

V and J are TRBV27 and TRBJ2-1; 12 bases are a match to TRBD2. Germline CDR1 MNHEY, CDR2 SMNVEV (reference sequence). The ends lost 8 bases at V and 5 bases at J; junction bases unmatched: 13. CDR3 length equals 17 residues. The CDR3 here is CASGPSGLAGLHNEQFF. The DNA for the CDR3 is TGTGCCAGCGGCCCCTCCGGACTAGCGGGGTTACACAATGAGCAGTTCTTC.

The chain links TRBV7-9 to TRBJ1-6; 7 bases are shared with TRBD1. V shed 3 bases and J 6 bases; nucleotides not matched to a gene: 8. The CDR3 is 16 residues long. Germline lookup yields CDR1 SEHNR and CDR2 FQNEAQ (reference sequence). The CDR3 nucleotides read TGTGCCAGCAGCTTCGCGGCAGGGGGTATTAATTCACCCCTCCACTTT. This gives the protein CASSFAAGGINSPLHF.

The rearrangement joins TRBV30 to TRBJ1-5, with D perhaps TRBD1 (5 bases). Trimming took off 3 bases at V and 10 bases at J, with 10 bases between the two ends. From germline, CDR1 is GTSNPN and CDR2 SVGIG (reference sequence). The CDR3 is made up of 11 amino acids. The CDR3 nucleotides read TGTGCCTGGAGGCGGGACGGCCCCCAGCATTTT. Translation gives CAWRRDGPQHF.

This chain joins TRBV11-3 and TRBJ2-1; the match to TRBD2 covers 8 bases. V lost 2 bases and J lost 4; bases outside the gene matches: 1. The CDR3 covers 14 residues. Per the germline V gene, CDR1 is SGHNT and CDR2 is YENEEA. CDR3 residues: CASSLSGRYNEQFF. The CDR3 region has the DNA TGTGCCAGCAGCTTAAGCGGGAGATACAATGAGCAGTTCTTC. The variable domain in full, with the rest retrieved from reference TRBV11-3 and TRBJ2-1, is EAGVVQSPRYKIIEKKQPVAFWCNPISGHNTLYWYLQNLGQGPELLIRYENEEAVDDSQLPKDRFSAERLKGVDSTLKIQPAELGDSAVYLCASSLSGRYNEQFFGPGTRLTVL.

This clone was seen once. CDR3 bases: TGTGCCAGCAGCTCGAAACTAGCGGGGGATGATACGCAGTATTTT. Its translation: CASSSKLAGDDTQYF. The V and J genes are TRBV5-4 and TRBJ2-3, with 11 positions matching TRBD2. Trimming removed 3 bases from V and 6 bases from J; junction bases left unmatched: 6. The germline V gene encodes CDR1 SGHNT and CDR2 YYREEE (reference sequence). This CDR3 has 15 amino acids. The full variable domain, in which reference TRBV5-4 and TRBJ2-3 provide the parts outside the CDR3, is ETGVTQSPTHLIKTRGQQVTLRCSSQSGHNTVSWYQQALGQGPQFIFQYYREEENGRGNFPPRFSGLQFPNYSSELNVNALELDDSALYLCASSSKLAGDDTQYFGPGTRLTVL.

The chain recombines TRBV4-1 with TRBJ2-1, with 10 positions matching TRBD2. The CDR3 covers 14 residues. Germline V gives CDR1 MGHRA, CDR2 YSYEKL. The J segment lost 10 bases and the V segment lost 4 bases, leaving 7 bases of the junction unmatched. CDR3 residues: CASSRGLALWEQFF. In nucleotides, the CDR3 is TGCGCCAGCAGCCGGGGACTAGCGTTATGGGAGCAGTTCTTC.

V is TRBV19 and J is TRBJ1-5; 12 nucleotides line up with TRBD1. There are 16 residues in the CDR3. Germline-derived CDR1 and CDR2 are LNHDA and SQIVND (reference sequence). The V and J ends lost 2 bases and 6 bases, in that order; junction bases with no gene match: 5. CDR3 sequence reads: CASSIMGQGAGQPQHF. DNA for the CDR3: TGTGCCAGTAGTATAATGGGACAGGGGGCTGGTCAGCCCCAGCATTTT.